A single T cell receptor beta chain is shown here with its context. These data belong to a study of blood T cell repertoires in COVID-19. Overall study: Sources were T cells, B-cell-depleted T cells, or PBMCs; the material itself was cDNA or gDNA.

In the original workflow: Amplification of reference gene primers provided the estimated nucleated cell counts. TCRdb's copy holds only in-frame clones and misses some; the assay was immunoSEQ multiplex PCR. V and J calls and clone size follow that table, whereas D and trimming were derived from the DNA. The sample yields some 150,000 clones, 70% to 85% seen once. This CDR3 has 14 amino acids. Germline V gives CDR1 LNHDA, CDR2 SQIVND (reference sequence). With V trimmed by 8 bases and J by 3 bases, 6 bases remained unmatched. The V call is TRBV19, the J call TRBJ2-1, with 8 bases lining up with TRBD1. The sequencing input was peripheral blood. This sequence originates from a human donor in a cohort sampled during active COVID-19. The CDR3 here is CASGQGNLYNEQFF. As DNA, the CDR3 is TGTGCCAGTGGACAGGGTAACCTCTACAATGAGCAGTTCTTC.